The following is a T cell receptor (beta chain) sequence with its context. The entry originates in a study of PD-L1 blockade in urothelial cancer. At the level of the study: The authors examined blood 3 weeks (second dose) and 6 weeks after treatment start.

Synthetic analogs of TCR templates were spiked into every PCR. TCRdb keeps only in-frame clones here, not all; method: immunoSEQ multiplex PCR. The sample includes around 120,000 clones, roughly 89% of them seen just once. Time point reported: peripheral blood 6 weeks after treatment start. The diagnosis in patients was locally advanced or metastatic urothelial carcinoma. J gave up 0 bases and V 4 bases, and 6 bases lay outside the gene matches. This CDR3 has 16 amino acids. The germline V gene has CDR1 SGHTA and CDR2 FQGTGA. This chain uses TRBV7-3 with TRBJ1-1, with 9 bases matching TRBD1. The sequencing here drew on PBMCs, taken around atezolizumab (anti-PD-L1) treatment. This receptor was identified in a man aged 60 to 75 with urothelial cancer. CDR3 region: CASSSGQGHMNTEAFF. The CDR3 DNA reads TGTGCCAGCAGCTCGGGACAGGGTCACATGAACACTGAAGCTTTCTTT.